Shown below are 14 T cell receptor beta chains from a single sample sequenced in a study of PD-L1 blockade in urothelial cancer. The data were produced by immunoSEQ multiplex PCR, yet TCRdb's version contains in-frame clones alone and is incomplete. The sample lists some 80,000 clones; roughly 87% were seen once. The sequenced sample was PBMCs, obtained around atezolizumab (anti-PD-L1) treatment. The receptor source for this set is a woman aged 70-85 years with urothelial cancer.

The chain links TRBV9 to TRBJ1-1, with 11 bases matching TRBD1. Germline-derived CDR1 and CDR2 are SGDLS and YYNGEE. The ends lost 4 bases at V and 1 base at J; junction bases unmatched: 3. The CDR3 has 15 residues. The CDR3 region is CASSPGTGGNTEAFF. The CDR3 nucleotides are TGTGCCAGCAGCCCGGGGACAGGGGGGAACACTGAAGCTTTCTTT. Full variable domain (remainder filled in from reference TRBV9 and TRBJ1-1): DSGVTQTPKHLITATGQRVTLRCSPRSGDLSVYWYQQSLDQGLQFLIQYYNGEERAKGNILERFSAQQFPDLHSELNLSSLELGDSALYFCASSPGTGGNTEAFFGQGTRLTVV.

The chain is built from TRBV7-2 and TRBJ2-7; TRBD2 aligns across 8 bases. Germline values: CDR1 SGHTA, CDR2 FQGNSA. V shed 1 base, J shed 2 bases, and the junction held 1 base outside the gene matches. CDR3 size: 14 residues. The CDR3 loop is CASSLGGGPYEQYF. CDR3 sequence (DNA): TGTGCCAGCAGCTTAGGCGGGGGGCCCTACGAGCAGTACTTC.

In this sample, this clone turned up once. One end of the junction does not line up with germline, which may come from a read error. The chain uses TRBV28 and TRBJ1-1; tentative D call: TRBD1 (5 bases). Germline V CDR1 and CDR2: MDHEN, SYDVKM. CDR3 length: 13 amino acids. The CDR3 reads CASSSWTRGLHSF. CDR3 sequence (DNA): TGTGCCAGCAGTTCGTGGACAAGAGGTTTACACAGTTTT.

This clone has a single count. This chain uses TRBV10-3 with TRBJ2-5; weak D call: TRBD2 (6 bases). The CDR3 length is 17 residues. Germline V lookup: CDR1 ENHRY, CDR2 SYGVKD. V lost 4 bases and J 2 bases, leaving 20 bases between the germline ends. The CDR3 sequence is CAISVDWEAVIQETQYF. The CDR3 nucleotides are TGTGCCATCAGTGTGGATTGGGAGGCGGTGATACAAGAGACCCAGTACTTC.

The gene calls are TRBV5-6 and TRBJ1-4; D ambiguous. The CDR3 contains 14 residues. The V end lost 0 bases, the J end lost 5 bases, and 8 bases lay between the germline ends. Germline CDR1 SGHDT, CDR2 YYEEEE. Here the CDR3 DNA reads TGTGCCAGCAGCTTGGCTCGTCTCAATGAAAAACTGTTTTTT. Encoded protein: CASSLARLNEKLFF.

The chain employs TRBV6-6 and TRBJ2-3, with a tentative D call TRBD2 (6 bases). Trimming cost V 1 base and J 2 bases, with 10 bases left between them. This CDR3 comprises 15 residues. Germline CDR1 reads MNHNY; CDR2 reads SVGAGI (reference sequence). CDR3 DNA: TGTGCCAGCAGTTACTTAGCGGCTAACACAGATACGCAGTATTTT. Translation: CASSYLAANTDTQYF.

This chain joins TRBV30 and TRBJ2-1; the match to TRBD2 covers 10 bases. This CDR3 comprises 16 residues. The ends lost 3 bases at V and 2 bases at J; junction bases unmatched: 7. Germline CDR1 and CDR2: GTSNPN and SVGIG (reference sequence). The chain's CDR3 is CAWSVRTSGPYNEQFF. The DNA of the CDR3 is TGTGCCTGGAGCGTCAGGACTAGCGGTCCCTACAATGAGCAGTTCTTC.

J is TRBJ2-1 and V is TRBV15; TRBD2 matches 14 bases. Germline V lookup: CDR1 LNHNV, CDR2 YYDKDF (reference sequence). Trimming at V came to 0 bases and at J to 7 bases, leaving 2 bases not matched to a gene. This CDR3 has 16 residues. This chain's CDR3 is CATSRDRTSGGNEQFF. The CDR3 nucleotides read TGTGCCACCAGCAGAGACCGGACTAGCGGGGGGAATGAGCAGTTCTTC. Complete variable domain (other parts from reference TRBV15 and TRBJ2-1): DAMVIQNPRYQVTQFGKPVTLSCSQTLNHNVMYWYQQKSSQAPKLLFHYYDKDFNNEADTPDNFQSRRPNTSFCFLDIRSPGLGDTAMYLCATSRDRTSGGNEQFFGPGTRLTVL.

This clone was recorded only once. The gene calls are TRBV18 and TRBJ2-7, with 7 bases identical to TRBD1. The CDR3 extends over 14 amino acids. Germline V lookup: CDR1 KGHSH, CDR2 LQKENI. J was trimmed by 7 bases and V by 3 bases; bases with no gene match: 9. The CDR3 is CASSPFDRDGEQYF. The CDR3 DNA sequence: TGTGCCAGCTCACCTTTCGACAGGGACGGGGAGCAGTACTTC.

The rearrangement links TRBV25-1 to TRBJ1-4; maybe TRBD1 (6 bases). Deletions cut 1 base from V and 0 bases from J, with 9 bases between. The CDR3 covers 16 residues. Germline V gene lookup returns CDR1 MGHDK and CDR2 SYGVNS. CDR3 sequence reads: CASSEWTDATNEKLFF. The CDR3 bases are TGTGCCAGCAGTGAATGGACAGATGCAACTAATGAAAAACTGTTTTTT.

The chain recombines TRBV2 with TRBJ2-3; TRBD2 matches at 7 bases. The CDR3 totals 14 residues. With 8 bases clipped from V and 6 bases from J, the junction kept 11 bases outside the gene matches. CDR1 is SNHLY, CDR2 FYNNEI, per germline. The CDR3 protein is CASFGWGGTDTQYF. The CDR3 region has the DNA TGTGCCAGCTTCGGTTGGGGGGGGACGGATACGCAGTATTTT. Together with reference TRBV2 and TRBJ2-3, the CDR3 gives the full variable domain: EPEVTQTPSHQVTQMGQEVILRCVPISNHLYFYWYRQILGQKVEFLVSFYNNEISEKSEIFDDQFSVERPDGSNFTLKIRSTKLEDSAMYFCASFGWGGTDTQYFGPGTRLTVL.

The genes are TRBV27 and TRBJ2-7, with D perhaps TRBD2 (6 bases). V was pared by 8 bases and J by 0 bases, with 11 bases between. CDR1 and CDR2 (germline): MNHEY, SMNVEV (reference sequence). CDR3 length: 13 amino acids. CDR3: CASARGSSYEQYF. The CDR3 region has the DNA TGTGCCAGCGCCCGGGGGAGCTCCTACGAGCAGTACTTC.

This chain joins TRBV5-5 and TRBJ1-5, with TRBD1 matching 8 bases. J lost 1 base, V lost 4 bases, and 7 bases had no gene match. The germline V gene has CDR1 SGHKS and CDR2 YYEKEE (reference sequence). The CDR3 is 16 amino acids. CDR3 in amino acids: CASSQRTGLSNQPQHF. The CDR3 DNA reads TGTGCCAGCAGCCAAAGGACAGGGTTAAGCAATCAGCCCCAGCATTTT.

The genes are TRBV2 and TRBJ1-4; 8 nucleotides line up with TRBD1. Trimming cost V 8 bases and J 7 bases; bases outside gene matches: 18. The germline V gene has CDR1 SNHLY and CDR2 FYNNEI. The CDR3 contains 17 residues. The CDR3 DNA reads as TGTGCCAGCTCTCCGGGACAGGTCCTGCCCGCCTCTGAAAAACTGTTTTTT. Translated, it gives CASSPGQVLPASEKLFF. Full variable domain (rest looked up from reference TRBV2 and TRBJ1-4): EPEVTQTPSHQVTQMGQEVILRCVPISNHLYFYWYRQILGQKVEFLVSFYNNEISEKSEIFDDQFSVERPDGSNFTLKIRSTKLEDSAMYFCASSPGQVLPASEKLFFGSGTQLSVL.